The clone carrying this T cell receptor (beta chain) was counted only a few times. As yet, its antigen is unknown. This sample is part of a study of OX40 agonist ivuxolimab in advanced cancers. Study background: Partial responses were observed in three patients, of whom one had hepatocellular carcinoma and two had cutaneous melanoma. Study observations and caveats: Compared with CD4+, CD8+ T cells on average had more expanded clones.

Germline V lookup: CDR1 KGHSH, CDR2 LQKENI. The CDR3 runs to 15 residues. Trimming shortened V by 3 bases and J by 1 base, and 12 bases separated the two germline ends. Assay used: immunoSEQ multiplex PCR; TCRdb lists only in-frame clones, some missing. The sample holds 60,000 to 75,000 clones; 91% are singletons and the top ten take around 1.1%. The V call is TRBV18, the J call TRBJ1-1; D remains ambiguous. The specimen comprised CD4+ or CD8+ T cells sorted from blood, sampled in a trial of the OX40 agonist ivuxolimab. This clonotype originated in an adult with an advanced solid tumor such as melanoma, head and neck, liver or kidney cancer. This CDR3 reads CASSPFEGENTEAFF. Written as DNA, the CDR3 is TGTGCCAGCTCACCTTTTGAGGGAGAGAACACTGAAGCTTTCTTT.